Listed below are T cell receptor beta chains from one sample, sequenced in a study of control samples from healthy donors and cancer patients. TCRdb's copy holds only in-frame clones and misses some; the assay was immunoSEQ multiplex PCR. Found here are roughly 150,000 clones, 85% to 90% of them singletons; the top ten hold roughly 1.7%. What was sequenced was blood. The receptors here all came from a young man in good health. CDR3s include the opening cysteine and the closing phenylalanine or tryptophan. Each record gives: clone size, J gene, D gene, V gene, CDR3 DNA, CDR3 protein. A D gene is named only where the DNA matches it firmly. Not all rows give a size; the values are once, few, many and, for expanded clones, a class.

NA	TRBJ2-4	NA	TRBV6-2/TRBV6-3	TGTGCCAGCAGCCCCTTGAACTTAGCCAAAAACATTCAGTACTTC	CASSPLNLAKNIQYF
once	TRBJ1-1	NA	TRBV6-2/TRBV6-3	TGTGCCAGCAGTTATTTGGGGGACACTGAAGCTTTCTTT	CASSYLGDTEAFF
NA	TRBJ2-1	TRBD1	TRBV7-2	TGTGCCAGCAGGCCCGACAGGGTCAGGTCCTACAATGAGCAGTTCTTC	CASRPDRVRSYNEQFF
NA	TRBJ2-5	TRBD2	TRBV28	TGTGCCAGCAGGCAAGCGGGGGGGAGGGGAGAGACCCAGTACTTC	CASRQAGGRGETQYF
NA	TRBJ1-1	NA	TRBV18	TGTGCCAGCTCACCCTTCGGCAGGTCACAAACGGCCACTGAAGCTTTCTTT	CASSPFGRSQTATEAFF
once	TRBJ2-5	NA	TRBV11-1	TGTGCCAGCAGCTTAGTCAGGGGCGGGAAGACCCAGTACTTC	CASSLVRGGKTQYF
NA	TRBJ2-7	NA	TRBV28	TGTGCCAGCAGTTTAATCAGGTTTCACTACGAGCAGTACTTC	CASSLIRFHYEQYF
once	TRBJ2-3	NA	TRBV9	TGTGCCAGCAGCGTAGAAGTCGGCACTACGCAGTATTTT	CASSVEVGTTQYF
NA	TRBJ2-2	NA	TRBV6-1	TGTGCCAGCAGTGAACAAGGAGGTGACTCCGGGGAGCTGTTTTTT	CASSEQGGDSGELFF
few	TRBJ1-2	TRBD1	TRBV6-6	TGTGCCACCAACGACAGGGCCAGGAGGAACACCTTC	CATNDRARRNTF
NA	TRBJ2-1	TRBD1	TRBV30	TGTGCCTGGAGAGGGACAGGGTACAATGAGCAGTTCTTC	CAWRGTGYNEQFF
NA	TRBJ2-7	NA	TRBV12-2	TGTGCAAGTCGCCTCCTCCTAGCCGAGTCCCCAGACAACGAGCAGTACTTC	CASRLLLAESPDNEQYF
NA	TRBJ2-3	NA	TRBV18	TGTGCCAGCTCATACCCAGGGAGCAAGGGCACAGATACGCAGTATTTT	CASSYPGSKGTDTQYF
NA	TRBJ1-1	NA	TRBV4-1	TGCGCCAGCAGCCACCGTTCCTCGACCTTCTCAGGTGAAGCTTTCTTT	CASSHRSSTFSGEAFF
NA	TRBJ1-1	NA	TRBV30	TGTGCCTGGAGTCTGGGACCGGGAGCTTTCTTT	CAWSLGPGAFF
NA	TRBJ1-1	NA	TRBV7-2	TGTGCCAGCAGCTTGGCCCCGGGCCTTACGAACACTGAAGCTTTCTTT	CASSLAPGLTNTEAFF
NA	TRBJ1-4	NA	TRBV7-2	TGTGCCAGCAGCTTATATTCGACAGCTGAAAAACTGTTTTTT	CASSLYSTAEKLFF
once	TRBJ2-3	NA	TRBV5-8	TGTGCCAGCAGCCAAAGGCTTACAGGGAGCGGGGATACGCAGTATTTT	CASSQRLTGSGDTQYF
NA	TRBJ1-6	NA	TRBV30	TGTGCCTGGAAACAAAGGCGCCAGGATGATTCACCCCTCCACTTT	CAWKQRRQDDSPLHF
NA	TRBJ2-7	NA	TRBV28	TGTGCCAGCAGTTTAGAGGATTTAGTGCACGAGCAGTACTTC	CASSLEDLVHEQYF
NA	TRBJ2-7	NA	TRBV11-1	TGTGCCAGCAGCTTAGACAGGGCCCATACCTACGAGCAGTACTTC	CASSLDRAHTYEQYF
NA	TRBJ2-6	TRBD1	TRBV9	TGTGCCAGCAGCGTTCGACAGGGAACGAGCTCTGGGGCCAACGTCCTGACTTTC	CASSVRQGTSSGANVLTF
NA	TRBJ2-2	TRBD1	TRBV14	TGTGCCAGCAGCCGGGACAGAGTGAACACCGGGGAGCTGTTTTTT	CASSRDRVNTGELFF
NA	TRBJ2-7	TRBD2	TRBV7-9	TGTGCCAGCAGCTTAGTAGGGACTAGTTTACACGAGCAGTACTTC	CASSLVGTSLHEQYF
NA	TRBJ2-7	TRBD2	TRBV3-1/TRBV3-2	TGTGCCAGCAGCCCCGAGGGGTACGGGGGGAAGCAGTACTTC	CASSPEGYGGKQYF
NA	TRBJ1-2	TRBD1	TRBV5-5	TGTGCCAGCAGCTTAATCGGGACAGGGGGCCGAAGCTACACCTTC	CASSLIGTGGRSYTF
few	TRBJ2-1	NA	TRBV4-3	TGCGCCAGCAGCCAAGGGGTCGATGAGCAGTTCTTC	CASSQGVDEQFF
NA	TRBJ1-2	NA	TRBV4-3	TGCGCCAGCACCTCAACAGCAGGGACCTACTATGGCTACACCTTC	CASTSTAGTYYGYTF
NA	TRBJ1-1	NA	TRBV28	TGTGCCAGCAGTTTGGGGGGGCGCTTCACTGAAGCTTTCTTT	CASSLGGRFTEAFF
NA	TRBJ2-5	NA	TRBV28	TGTGCCAGCAGTTTAGGGACGGTTATCCAAGAGACCCAGTACTTC	CASSLGTVIQETQYF